This T cell receptor (beta chain) was documented in a study of T cells in Graves' hyperthyroidism and ophthalmopathy. This CDR3 region has 16 residues. CDR1 is ENHRY and CDR2 is SYGVKD in the germline V gene. J lost 1 base, V lost 5 bases, and 7 bases had no gene match. This clonotype showed up many times. From RNA transcripts, TCR beta CDR3 regions were amplified. The TCR CDR3 first-round RT-PCR relied on the HTBI primer set. TCRdb reprocessed the multiplex PCR reads with MiXCR, giving one entry per CDR3 protein. Among about 840,000 distinct CDR3 sequences listed, more than 30% were seen once. The sequence came from a man aged 18-30 years with Graves' hyperthyroidism. This sequence joins TRBV10-3 and TRBJ2-2; 7 nucleotides agree with TRBD2. The sample taken for sequencing was blood. The CDR3 is CAISPSGIGNTGELFF. As DNA, the CDR3 is TGTGCCATCAGTCCGAGCGGGATCGGGAACACCGGGGAGCTGTTTTTT.